This T cell receptor beta chain was profiled in a study of T-cell memory formation after mild COVID-19. Using constant-segment primers, 5'RACE produced TCR alpha and TCR beta cDNA libraries carrying sample barcodes and UMIs. TCRdb called the 5' RACE reads again in MiXCR, with one record for every CDR3 protein. The table includes fewer than 600,000 distinct CDR3 sequences, roughly 20% detected once. The CDR3 has 12 residues. Germline-derived CDR1 and CDR2 are GTSNPN and SVGIG (reference sequence). V dropped 2 bases and J dropped 5 bases, with 9 bases sitting between them. The receptor's source is an adult woman who had mild COVID-19 (a few samples of this study predate the infection). Cell type and time point are not known. The V call is TRBV30, the J call TRBJ1-2, with D uncertain. Input material: PBMCs or a T cell subset sorted from them (not recorded which). CDR3 bases: TGTGCCTGGAGTAAGGACGGATATGGCTACACCTTC. As protein: CAWSKDGYGYTF.